Shown below are 21 T cell receptor beta chains from a single sample sequenced in a study of CD8 T cells in ankylosing spondylitis. A single record per CDR3 protein comes from TCRdb applying MiXCR to the 5' RACE reads. Among approximately 250,000 distinct CDR3 sequences listed, approximately 10% were seen once. Sequencing was performed on blood, either unsorted or a sorted T cell fraction (not recorded which). Source of these receptors: a male donor with ankylosing spondylitis or in good health (not recorded which).

This clonotype has at least ten counts. The gene calls are TRBV12-3 or TRBV12-4 and TRBJ2-3; 10 nucleotides match TRBD2. J lost 6 bases, V lost 5 bases, and 5 bases had no gene match. The CDR3 is made up of 14 amino acids. In DNA, the CDR3 is TGTGCCAGCAGTAGCGGGGGGGCTTCGGATACGCAGTATTTT. Translation: CASSSGGASDTQYF.

This rearrangement joins TRBV3-1 to TRBJ2-1, with TRBD2 matching over 15 bases. The germline V gene encodes CDR1 LGHDT and CDR2 YNNKEL (reference sequence). Germline trimming cut 10 bases from V and 5 bases from J; bases unmatched to any gene: 18. The length of the CDR3 is 19 residues. The CDR3 DNA reads as TGTGCCATCTGTTTAATTCGGACTAGCGGGAGGGCCCTCGACAATGAGCAGTTCTTC. As protein: CAICLIRTSGRALDNEQFF.

CDR3 DNA sequence: TGTGCCAGCTCACCACAGGGATACGGGCAGTTCTTC. Encoded protein: CASSPQGYGQFF. The genes are TRBV18 and TRBJ2-1; D remains ambiguous. Trimming took off 1 base at V and 12 bases at J, with 10 bases between the two ends. Germline-derived CDR1 and CDR2 are KGHSH and LQKENI. The CDR3 runs 12 residues.

This clonotype was counted a few times. The chain carries TRBV2 and TRBJ2-6; no definite D call. The CDR3 has 16 residues. CDR1 is SNHLY and CDR2 is FYNNEI in the germline V gene. The V end was cut by 4 bases, the J end by 2 bases, with 12 bases between. The CDR3 spells CASSAPVVTGANVLTF. In nucleotides, the CDR3 is TGTGCCAGCAGTGCCCCAGTTGTGACTGGGGCCAACGTCCTGACTTTC.

This chain connects TRBV11-2 to TRBJ1-1, with TRBD1 matching 7 bases. V shed 3 bases and J 2 bases; nucleotides not matched to a gene: 6. The CDR3 length is 15 residues. Looked up from germline, CDR1 is SGHAT and CDR2 is FQNNGV. The CDR3 DNA is TGTGCCAGCAGCTTTATGACAGGGCTAAACACTGAAGCTTTCTTT. Its translation is CASSFMTGLNTEAFF. Using reference TRBV11-2 and TRBJ1-1 for the parts outside the CDR3, the full variable domain is EAGVAQSPRYKIIEKRQSVAFWCNPISGHATLYWYQQILGQGPKLLIQFQNNGVVDDSQLPKDRFSAERLKGVDSTLKIQPAKLEDSAVYLCASSFMTGLNTEAFFGQGTRLTVV.

The rearrangement uses TRBV20-1 and TRBJ2-1; TRBD2 aligns across 10 bases. Germline V gene data show CDR1 as DFQATT and CDR2 as SNEGSKA (reference sequence). J gave up 9 bases and V 6 bases, and 14 bases lay outside the gene matches. The length of the CDR3 is 15 residues. The CDR3 DNA reads TGCAGTGCGACCGGCGGACTAGCGGTTCTCACTGAGCAGTTCTTC. It codes for CSATGGLAVLTEQFF.

Points on this clonotype: A junction end diverges from the germline sequence, so it may reflect a read error. The chain employs TRBV3-1 and TRBJ2-5; possible D gene TRBD2, 6 bases. The CDR3 is 15 amino acids. Per the germline V gene, CDR1 is LGHDT and CDR2 is YNNKEL (reference sequence). The chain's CDR3 is CASNQRLASRETQYF. DNA for the CDR3: TGTGCCAGCAACCAAAGGCTAGCGAGTAGGGAGACCCAGTACTTC.

In its sample, this clonotype was seen many times. The V gene is TRBV5-5, the J gene TRBJ1-4; maybe TRBD1 (6 bases). V lost 2 bases to trimming and J lost 6 bases, with 11 bases between them. Germline CDR1 is SGHKS and CDR2 is YYEKEE (reference sequence). The CDR3 sequence is 14 residues long. The CDR3 loop is CASSLQGSDEKLFF. DNA for the CDR3: TGTGCCAGCAGCTTACAGGGATCGGATGAAAAACTGTTTTTT.

This clonotype was seen ten or more times. V is TRBV6-5 and J is TRBJ2-3; D unresolved. V lost 0 bases and J 1 base, leaving 14 bases between the germline ends. Germline V gene lookup returns CDR1 MNHEY and CDR2 SVGAGI. The CDR3 length is 17 residues. The CDR3 protein is CASSYSNPAAGTDTQYF. CDR3 coding DNA: TGTGCCAGCAGTTACTCGAACCCAGCCGCCGGCACAGATACGCAGTATTTT.

The table lists this clonotype with many counts. The V call is TRBV6-5, the J call TRBJ1-1, with 8 bases matching TRBD1. Trimming at V came to 2 bases and at J to 5 bases, leaving 4 bases not matched to a gene. This CDR3 comprises 14 residues. The germline CDR1 and CDR2 sequences are MNHEY and SVGAGI. The CDR3, as DNA: TGTGCCAGCAGTTACGGACAGGGAAGGACTGAAGCTTTCTTT. This translates into CASSYGQGRTEAFF.

The gene calls are TRBV2 and TRBJ1-1; D is undetermined. The V and J ends lost 6 bases and 0 bases respectively, with 14 bases between them. This CDR3 comprises 15 residues. Germline values: CDR1 SNHLY, CDR2 FYNNEI. The chain's CDR3 is CASRIGRTLNTEAFF. In DNA, the CDR3 is TGTGCCAGCAGGATAGGGAGAACCTTGAACACTGAAGCTTTCTTT.

The chain uses TRBV4-2 and TRBJ2-7, with a possible D match to TRBD1 (6 bases). Deletions cut 0 bases from V and 0 bases from J, with 12 bases between. The CDR3 is made up of 16 amino acids. From germline, CDR1 is LGHNA and CDR2 YNFKEQ. The CDR3 loop is CASSQDTAGVSYEQYF. In nucleotides, the CDR3 is TGTGCCAGCAGCCAAGATACGGCAGGGGTCTCCTACGAGCAGTACTTC.

This clonotype showed up many times. V gene TRBV5-1 combines with J gene TRBJ2-1; possibly TRBD1 for D (5 bases). Trimming took 0 bases from V and 0 from J, leaving 10 bases between them. CDR3 length: 16 residues. Germline V gene data show CDR1 as SGHRS and CDR2 as YFSETQ. Here the CDR3 DNA reads TGCGCCAGCAGCTTGGAGGGGCGGAGCTCCTACAATGAGCAGTTCTTC. Translating it yields CASSLEGRSSYNEQFF.

V is TRBV30 and J is TRBJ2-1; 8 bases are a match to TRBD1. The V and J ends lost 3 bases and 1 base, in that order; junction bases with no gene match: 5. This CDR3 has 15 amino acids. Germline V gene lookup returns CDR1 GTSNPN and CDR2 SVGIG (reference sequence). The CDR3 spells CAWRFDRGSYNEQFF. CDR3 coding DNA: TGTGCCTGGAGATTTGACAGGGGATCCTACAATGAGCAGTTCTTC.

This clonotype was counted many times. The chain carries TRBV15 and TRBJ2-1, with D possibly being TRBD1 (5 bases). CDR3 length: 17 residues. The germline V gene encodes CDR1 LNHNV and CDR2 YYDKDF (reference sequence). V lost 0 bases and J lost 2, with 14 bases in between. The CDR3 protein is CATSRDRGTSPYNEQFF. DNA of the CDR3: TGTGCCACCAGCAGAGATAGGGGAACTTCTCCCTACAATGAGCAGTTCTTC.

This clonotype was observed at least ten times. In DNA, the CDR3 is TGCAGTGCTGACACTAGCGGGGACACCTACGAGCAGTACTTC. Translated: CSADTSGDTYEQYF. The chain joins TRBV20-1 to TRBJ2-7, with 10 bases lining up with TRBD2. Trimming at V came to 5 bases and at J to 2 bases, leaving 6 bases not matched to a gene. Germline V gene lookup returns CDR1 DFQATT and CDR2 SNEGSKA (reference sequence). The CDR3 has 14 residues.

This clonotype was picked up many times. V gene TRBV12-3 or TRBV12-4 combines with J gene TRBJ2-3, with TRBD2 as a possible D gene (5 bases). Trimming removed 4 bases at V and 0 bases at J, with 14 bases between. CDR3 length: 16 amino acids. CDR3 nucleotide sequence: TGTGCCAGCAGTTCAGGCACTAGTCCTAGCACAGATACGCAGTATTTT. It yields the protein CASSSGTSPSTDTQYF.

This clonotype has ten or more counts. This chain connects TRBV30 to TRBJ1-5; a weak D match, TRBD1 (5 bases). Trimming pared 0 bases from V and 7 bases from J, leaving 13 bases between. Germline V gene sequence: CDR1 GTSNPN, CDR2 SVGIG (reference sequence). The CDR3 is 14 residues long. In nucleotides, the CDR3 is TGTGCCTGGAGTGTGCAGGGTCTCGGGCAGCCCCAGCATTTT. It translates to CAWSVQGLGQPQHF.

This clonotype has at least ten counts. This sequence joins TRBV29-1 and TRBJ1-2, with TRBD1 matching 8 bases. The CDR3 contains 11 residues. The V segment lost 8 bases and the J segment 6 bases; nucleotides outside the gene matches: 5. Germline V gene sequence: CDR1 SQVTM, CDR2 ANQGSEA. CDR3 in DNA: TGCAGCTTCCGACAGGGGAATGGCTACACCTTC. Amino acid sequence: CSFRQGNGYTF.

This clonotype appeared many times. The chain has TRBV4-1 and TRBJ2-3, with TRBD2 matching 8 bases. Trimming took 0 bases from V and 0 from J; bases not matched to a gene: 11. The length of the CDR3 is 19 residues. Germline V gene sequence: CDR1 MGHRA, CDR2 YSYEKL. The CDR3 region has the DNA TGCGCCAGCAGCCAAGACCAAGCGGGAGAATCTCGCAGCACAGATACGCAGTATTTT. This translates into CASSQDQAGESRSTDTQYF.

This clonotype has ten or more counts. V usage is TRBV4-2 and J usage is TRBJ2-2; D is perhaps TRBD2 (7 bases). V was cut by 5 bases and J by 2 bases, with 12 bases left in between. Germline V gene lookup returns CDR1 LGHNA and CDR2 YNFKEQ. The CDR3 extends over 15 amino acids. CDR3 region: CASSAGDTNTGELFF. CDR3 DNA: TGTGCCAGCAGCGCGGGGGACACCAACACCGGGGAGCTGTTTTTT.